These T cell receptor beta chains were read from a single sample in a study of cytomegalovirus exposure and HLA in healthy donors. TCRdb keeps only in-frame clones here, not all; method: immunoSEQ multiplex PCR. The data hold 150,000 to 200,000 clones, with about nine tenths observed a single time. Sequenced material: PBMCs. All receptors derive from a man aged 18 to 35 in good health and CMV-seropositive. Both conserved end residues are part of each CDR3. Fields, in order: D gene, clone size, V gene, J gene, CDR3 DNA, CDR3 protein. The D gene is left open where the match is weak. Not every row has a clone size; where given, it reads once, few, many or a size class.

d_gene: .; abundance: .; v_gene: TRBV15; j_gene: TRBJ2-1; CDR3nt: TGTGCCACCAGCAGAGATCCGGGATTTTACAATGAGCAGTTCTTC; CDR3aa: CATSRDPGFYNEQFF
d_gene: .; abundance: .; v_gene: TRBV12-2; j_gene: TRBJ1-3; CDR3nt: TGTGCAAGCCTGGCGGAGAATTGTAACACCATATATTTT; CDR3aa: CASLAENCNTIYF
d_gene: .; abundance: .; v_gene: TRBV7-9; j_gene: TRBJ2-1; CDR3nt: TGTGCCAGCAGCTCGACACCGAGCTCCTACAATGAGCAGTTCTTC; CDR3aa: CASSSTPSSYNEQFF
d_gene: TRBD1; abundance: .; v_gene: TRBV5-4; j_gene: TRBJ2-7; CDR3nt: TGTGCCAGCAGCAGGACAGGGGCCGAGCAGTACTTC; CDR3aa: CASSRTGAEQYF
d_gene: TRBD1; abundance: .; v_gene: TRBV7-9; j_gene: TRBJ1-1; CDR3nt: TGTGCCAGCAGCTTAGGAGGGACAGGGGACACTGAAGCTTTCTTT; CDR3aa: CASSLGGTGDTEAFF
d_gene: .; abundance: .; v_gene: TRBV7-8; j_gene: TRBJ2-7; CDR3nt: TGTGCCAGCAGCACCGAGGGCAAGCAGTACTTC; CDR3aa: CASSTEGKQYF
d_gene: TRBD1; abundance: .; v_gene: TRBV28; j_gene: TRBJ2-7; CDR3nt: TGTGCCAGCAGTTTTCCTGCCGGGACAGGGGGATTGAACGAGCAGTACTTC; CDR3aa: CASSFPAGTGGLNEQYF
d_gene: .; abundance: .; v_gene: TRBV19; j_gene: TRBJ1-1; CDR3nt: TGTGCCAGTAGTATTAGGACTAACACTGAAGCTTTCTTT; CDR3aa: CASSIRTNTEAFF
d_gene: .; abundance: many; v_gene: TRBV4-3; j_gene: TRBJ2-3; CDR3nt: TGCGCCAGCAGCCAAGAATCCTCTGCAGATACGCAGTATTTT; CDR3aa: CASSQESSADTQYF
d_gene: TRBD1; abundance: .; v_gene: TRBV27; j_gene: TRBJ2-1; CDR3nt: TGTGCCAGCAGTTATATGGGACAGGGGGCGATGGGGCAGTTCTTC; CDR3aa: CASSYMGQGAMGQFF
d_gene: TRBD1; abundance: .; v_gene: TRBV13; j_gene: TRBJ2-7; CDR3nt: TGTGCCAGCAGCTCGGGACAGGGAGGCCTCTACGAGCAGTACTTC; CDR3aa: CASSSGQGGLYEQYF
d_gene: TRBD2; abundance: .; v_gene: TRBV7-8; j_gene: TRBJ2-7; CDR3nt: TGTGCCAGCAGCGGTCGACGCGGGAGCTCTGAAGAGCAGTACTTC; CDR3aa: CASSGRRGSSEEQYF
d_gene: TRBD2; abundance: .; v_gene: TRBV19; j_gene: TRBJ2-1; CDR3nt: TGTGCCACCAAACTAGCGGGAGGCTCCAATGAGCAGTTCTTC; CDR3aa: CATKLAGGSNEQFF
d_gene: TRBD1; abundance: .; v_gene: TRBV23-1; j_gene: TRBJ2-1; CDR3nt: TGCGCCAGCGCCGGGACAGGGCCCTCCGGATCGTACAATGAGCAGTTCTTC; CDR3aa: CASAGTGPSGSYNEQFF
d_gene: TRBD1; abundance: .; v_gene: TRBV6-1; j_gene: TRBJ1-5; CDR3nt: TGTGCCAGCAGTGAGTCGAACAGGGGGCATTCGCCCCAGCATTTT; CDR3aa: CASSESNRGHSPQHF
d_gene: .; abundance: .; v_gene: TRBV5-1; j_gene: TRBJ1-1; CDR3nt: TGCGCCAGCAGCTTGGTGGCAGGAGGGTCCACTGAAGCTTTCTTT; CDR3aa: CASSLVAGGSTEAFF
d_gene: .; abundance: .; v_gene: TRBV13; j_gene: TRBJ1-6; CDR3nt: TGTGCCAGCAGCTTCGGGGGGGACCAGAATAATTCACCCCTCCACTTT; CDR3aa: CASSFGGDQNNSPLHF
d_gene: .; abundance: .; v_gene: TRBV6-6; j_gene: TRBJ1-3; CDR3nt: TGTGCCAGCAGCCAGCCAGGGGACGGAAACACCATATATTTT; CDR3aa: CASSQPGDGNTIYF
d_gene: .; abundance: once; v_gene: TRBV7-2; j_gene: TRBJ1-3; CDR3nt: TGTGCCAGCAGGCGATCCGTCTCCGGAAACACCATATATTTT; CDR3aa: CASRRSVSGNTIYF
d_gene: .; abundance: .; v_gene: TRBV19; j_gene: TRBJ2-7; CDR3nt: TGTGCCAGTAGTAAGTCCCGGGACTCCTCGGAGCAGTACTTC; CDR3aa: CASSKSRDSSEQYF
d_gene: .; abundance: .; v_gene: TRBV5-1; j_gene: TRBJ2-3; CDR3nt: TGCGCCAGCAGCGGGGGGGGCGGCCCAGATACGCAGTATTTT; CDR3aa: CASSGGGGPDTQYF
d_gene: TRBD1; abundance: .; v_gene: TRBV28; j_gene: TRBJ2-7; CDR3nt: TGTGCCAGCAGTCCGCCGGGACAGGGGAACCACGAGCAGTACTTC; CDR3aa: CASSPPGQGNHEQYF
d_gene: TRBD1; abundance: .; v_gene: TRBV2; j_gene: TRBJ2-2; CDR3nt: TGTGCCAGCAGAGACCGGACAGGGACCGGGGAGCTGTTTTTT; CDR3aa: CASRDRTGTGELFF
d_gene: TRBD1; abundance: .; v_gene: TRBV5-1; j_gene: TRBJ2-2; CDR3nt: TGCGCCAGCAGCTTGGCAGGCTCCGGGACAGGGGATACCGGGGAGCTGTTTTTT; CDR3aa: CASSLAGSGTGDTGELFF
d_gene: TRBD1; abundance: many; v_gene: TRBV28; j_gene: TRBJ2-1; CDR3nt: TGTGCCAGCAGTCCCCCTGCTGACAGGGTGGATGAGCAGTTCTTC; CDR3aa: CASSPPADRVDEQFF
d_gene: TRBD2; abundance: .; v_gene: TRBV5-6; j_gene: TRBJ2-1; CDR3nt: TGTGCCAGCAGCTTCGTGGGGACTACCGCTTCTGAGCAGTTCTTC; CDR3aa: CASSFVGTTASEQFF
d_gene: .; abundance: .; v_gene: TRBV5-4; j_gene: TRBJ2-1; CDR3nt: TGTGCCAGCAGCCCGAGTCCGGTCTACCTAGGGCAGTTCTTC; CDR3aa: CASSPSPVYLGQFF
d_gene: TRBD1; abundance: once; v_gene: TRBV6-6; j_gene: TRBJ1-5; CDR3nt: TGTGCCAGCTTTACAGGGGGCTGGAATCAGCCCCAGCATTTT; CDR3aa: CASFTGGWNQPQHF
d_gene: TRBD1; abundance: .; v_gene: TRBV7-9; j_gene: TRBJ1-2; CDR3nt: TGTGCCAGCAGCTCGCAGGGGGGTGGCTACACCTTC; CDR3aa: CASSSQGGGYTF
d_gene: TRBD2; abundance: .; v_gene: TRBV14; j_gene: TRBJ2-2; CDR3nt: TGTGCCAGCAGCCAAGAGACCACCGGGACTAGATACACCGGGGAGCTGTTTTTT; CDR3aa: CASSQETTGTRYTGELFF
d_gene: TRBD1; abundance: .; v_gene: TRBV28; j_gene: TRBJ1-1; CDR3nt: TGTGCCAGCAGTCCCGCGGGACAGGGAAGGGGGAACACTGAAGCTTTCTTT; CDR3aa: CASSPAGQGRGNTEAFF
d_gene: TRBD1; abundance: .; v_gene: TRBV5-1; j_gene: TRBJ2-7; CDR3nt: TGCGCCAGCAGCTGGGGGACAGGAGGTTACGAGCAGTACTTC; CDR3aa: CASSWGTGGYEQYF
d_gene: .; abundance: .; v_gene: TRBV4-3; j_gene: TRBJ1-1; CDR3nt: TGCGCCAGCAGCCAACAGGGTTACACTGAAGCTTTCTTT; CDR3aa: CASSQQGYTEAFF
d_gene: TRBD1; abundance: .; v_gene: TRBV29-1; j_gene: TRBJ2-2; CDR3nt: TGCAGCGTTGAAGGACAGGGGCCGGGAGAGCTGTTTTTT; CDR3aa: CSVEGQGPGELFF
d_gene: .; abundance: .; v_gene: TRBV2; j_gene: TRBJ2-3; CDR3nt: TGTGCCAGCAGTGAAGTCGTTAGCACAGATACGCAGTATTTT; CDR3aa: CASSEVVSTDTQYF
d_gene: .; abundance: .; v_gene: TRBV5-6; j_gene: TRBJ2-1; CDR3nt: TGTGCCAGCAGCTCCACTAGGTTCTACGCCTACAATGAGCAGTTCTTC; CDR3aa: CASSSTRFYAYNEQFF
d_gene: .; abundance: .; v_gene: TRBV28; j_gene: TRBJ2-1; CDR3nt: TGTGCCAGCACGGGTGATTCGGGAGTGCGGCGGGCGCAAGTGAATGAGCAGTTCTTC; CDR3aa: CASTGDSGVRRAQVNEQFF
d_gene: TRBD1; abundance: .; v_gene: TRBV6-5; j_gene: TRBJ2-3; CDR3nt: TGTGCCAGCAGTAAGGGACAGGGGTTCGGTACGCAGTATTTT; CDR3aa: CASSKGQGFGTQYF
d_gene: TRBD1; abundance: .; v_gene: TRBV2; j_gene: TRBJ2-6; CDR3nt: TGTGCCAGGGGACAGGTCCGACGACAGTCTGGGGCCAACGTCCTGACTTTC; CDR3aa: CARGQVRRQSGANVLTF